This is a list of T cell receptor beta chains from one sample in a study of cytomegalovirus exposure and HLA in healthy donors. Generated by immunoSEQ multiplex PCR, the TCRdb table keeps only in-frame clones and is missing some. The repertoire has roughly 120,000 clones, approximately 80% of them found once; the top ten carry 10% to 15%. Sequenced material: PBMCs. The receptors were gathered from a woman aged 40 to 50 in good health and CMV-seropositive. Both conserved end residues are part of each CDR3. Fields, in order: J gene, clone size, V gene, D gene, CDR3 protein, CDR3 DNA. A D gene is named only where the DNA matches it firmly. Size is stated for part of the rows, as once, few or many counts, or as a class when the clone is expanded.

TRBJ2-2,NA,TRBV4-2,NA,CASSQDQGSGELFF,TGTGCCAGCAGCCAAGATCAGGGGTCCGGGGAGCTGTTTTTT
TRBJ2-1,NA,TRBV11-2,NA,CASSSGEYNEQFF,TGTGCCAGCAGCTCTGGAGAGTACAATGAGCAGTTCTTC
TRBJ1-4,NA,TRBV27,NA,CASSLRAGANEKLFF,TGTGCCAGCAGTTTAAGGGCGGGGGCTAATGAAAAACTGTTTTTT
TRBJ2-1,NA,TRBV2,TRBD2,CASSETLAGGPPYNEQFF,TGTGCCAGCAGTGAAACCCTAGCGGGAGGGCCCCCCTACAATGAGCAGTTCTTC
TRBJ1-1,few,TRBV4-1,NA,CASSRGGLNTEAFF,TGCGCCAGCAGCCGGGGGGGCCTGAACACTGAAGCTTTCTTT
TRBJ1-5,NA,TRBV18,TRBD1,CASSPSTGGVQPQHF,TGTGCCAGCTCACCTTCGACAGGGGGCGTTCAGCCCCAGCATTTT
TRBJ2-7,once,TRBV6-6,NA,CASSYSLDSVYEQYF,TGTGCCAGCAGTTACTCCTTAGATTCTGTCTACGAGCAGTACTTC
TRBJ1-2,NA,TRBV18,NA,CASSPNRDGYTF,TGTGCCAGCTCGCCTAACAGGGATGGCTACACCTTC
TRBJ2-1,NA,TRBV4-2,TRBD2,CASSQITRTSGRDEQFF,TGTGCCAGCAGCCAGATTACCCGGACTAGCGGGAGGGATGAGCAGTTCTTC
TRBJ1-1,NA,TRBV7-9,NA,CASSYSRVTTEAFF,TGTGCCAGCAGCTACTCGAGGGTTACCACTGAAGCTTTCTTT